The next 2 T cell receptor beta chains were all read from a single sample in a study of blood T cells in healthy people across ages. The authors ran a second PCR of about 6 to 11 cycles using a sample-barcoded 5' primer and a J-beta primer mix. TCRdb called the 5' RACE reads again in MiXCR, with one record for every CDR3 protein. This sample has hundreds of thousands of distinct CDR3 sequences, with 45% to 50% found just once. Sequencing input: blood. These receptors all come from a woman in her sixties or seventies in good health.

V and J are TRBV5-1 and TRBJ2-7; D may be TRBD2 (5 bases). CDR1 and CDR2 from the germline V gene are SGHRS and YFSETQ. The CDR3 consists of 14 residues. The ends were cut back, 4 bases at V and 3 bases at J, with 14 bases in the middle. CDR3 in amino acids: CASSNAVGNYEQYF. The DNA for the CDR3 is TGCGCCAGCAGCAACGCCGTCGGGAACTACGAGCAGTACTTC.

The chain couples TRBV7-3 to TRBJ2-3; D not certain. Germline lookup yields CDR1 SGHTA and CDR2 FQGTGA. V was shortened by 5 bases and J by 6 bases, with 12 bases between the two germline ends. CDR3 length: 13 residues. The CDR3 here is CASSRAHSDTQYF. DNA of the CDR3: TGTGCCAGCAGCCGGGCGCATAGCGATACGCAGTATTTT.